A selection of T cell receptor beta chains follows, all from one sample in a study of response to subunit inactivated influenza vaccine. One entry per CDR3 protein results from TCRdb running MiXCR on the RT-PCR reads. Among hundreds of thousands of distinct CDR3 sequences listed, roughly 10% were seen once. The specimen was PBMCs from blood, collected on the day of vaccination. These receptors all stem from a man in his fifties or sixties who received an inactivated influenza vaccine. Both conserved end residues are part of each CDR3. The D gene is left open where the match is weak. Clone sizes are given selectively: once, few, many, or a class where the clone is expanded.

clone_size	d_call	v_call	j_call	cdr3_aa	cdr3_nt
NA	TRBD2	TRBV20-1	TRBJ2-5	CSARSSSGRFKTQYF	TGCAGTGCTAGATCGTCTAGCGGGAGGTTTAAGACCCAGTACTTC
few	TRBD2	TRBV7-9	TRBJ2-3	CASVSRGAVVDTQYF	TGTGCCAGCGTATCGCGGGGGGCCGTTGTGGATACGCAGTATTTT
NA	TRBD2	TRBV14	TRBJ2-7	CASSPGLAGVSEQYF	TGTGCCAGCAGCCCGGGACTAGCGGGAGTCTCCGAGCAGTACTTC
many	NA	TRBV3-1	TRBJ2-6	CASSQGGAGANVLTF	TGTGCCAGCAGCCAGGGGGGAGCCGGGGCCAACGTCCTGACTTTC
NA	NA	TRBV6-1	TRBJ2-2	CAISSGGLSMTGELFF	TGTGCGATCTCATCAGGGGGGTTGAGCATGACCGGGGAGCTGTTTTTT
NA	NA	TRBV10-3	TRBJ2-3	CAISESTAVTDTQYF	TGTGCCATCAGTGAGTCGACCGCGGTAACAGATACGCAGTATTTT
NA	NA	TRBV5-1	TRBJ2-1	CASSLEGVGQHNEQFF	TGCGCCAGCAGCTTGGAGGGGGTAGGCCAACACAATGAGCAGTTCTTC
many	TRBD2	TRBV28	TRBJ2-1	CASRPRTLAGSYNEQFF	TGTGCCAGCAGACCCCGAACCCTAGCGGGGTCCTACAATGAGCAGTTCTTC
many	NA	TRBV12-3/TRBV12-4	TRBJ1-6	CASSLGSQGSPLHF	TGTGCCAGCAGTTTAGGGTCACAGGGATCACCCCTCCACTTT
NA	TRBD2	TRBV30	TRBJ2-2	CAQGEGTTGELFF	TGTGCCCAAGGGGAGGGAACCACCGGGGAGCTGTTTTTT
many	NA	TRBV12-3/TRBV12-4	TRBJ1-1	CASSFTPRKNTEAFF	TGTGCCAGCAGTTTCACCCCTAGGAAGAACACTGAAGCTTTCTTT
NA	NA	TRBV20-1	TRBJ1-2	CSVGGTNYGYTF	TGCAGTGTAGGAGGAACTAACTATGGCTACACCTTC
many	TRBD1	TRBV9	TRBJ1-4	CASSPGGSANEKLFF	TGTGCCAGCAGCCCAGGGGGCAGCGCTAATGAAAAACTGTTTTTT
NA	NA	TRBV29-1	TRBJ2-1	CSVGRDTRTEGEQFF	TGCAGCGTTGGACGGGACACTCGAACTGAGGGCGAGCAGTTCTTC
few	TRBD1	TRBV4-3	TRBJ2-4	CASSQEGQGRGDIQYF	TGCGCCAGCAGCCAAGAGGGACAGGGTCGTGGGGACATTCAGTACTTC
NA	NA	TRBV6-1	TRBJ2-1	CAAQERRQWNEQFF	TGTGCCGCACAAGAGCGGCGGCAGTGGAATGAGCAGTTCTTC
NA	NA	TRBV12-3/TRBV12-4	TRBJ1-4	CASKLDGPNEKLFF	TGTGCCAGCAAGTTGGACGGGCCTAATGAAAAACTGTTTTTT
NA	TRBD2	TRBV2	TRBJ2-2	CASVAGIQAGELFF	TGTGCCAGCGTAGCGGGAATTCAGGCCGGGGAGCTGTTTTTT
many	TRBD2	TRBV7-2	TRBJ2-7	CASSLPIDSGRATRIYF	TGTGCCAGCAGCTTACCCATAGATAGCGGGAGGGCTACCCGAATATACTTC
NA	NA	TRBV9	TRBJ2-5	CASSVLGAVQETQYF	TGTGCCAGCAGCGTACTGGGGGCGGTCCAAGAGACCCAGTACTTC
few	NA	TRBV12-3/TRBV12-4	TRBJ1-1	CASSFAEKNTEAFF	TGTGCCAGCAGTTTCGCAGAAAAGAACACTGAAGCTTTCTTT
NA	NA	TRBV6-1	TRBJ2-4	CASRRLAKNIQYF	TGTGCCAGCAGGCGACTAGCCAAAAACATTCAGTACTTC